This record looks at one TCR beta chain sequence and its context. Produced via immunoSEQ multiplex PCR; TCRdb's table is partial and in-frame only. The sample has around 330,000 clones, 89% seen once; the top ten hold roughly 8.9%. This sample was taken from a study of blood T cell repertoires in COVID-19. Across the whole study: The United States, Italy and Spain provided the acute and convalescent COVID-19 samples.

The V end was cut by 0 bases, the J end by 8 bases, with 15 bases between. CDR1 MNHEY and CDR2 SVGEGT come from the germline V gene. This CDR3 contains 15 residues. Participant-reported clinical history was the basis for cohort assignment. This clonotype originated in a middle-aged woman who had recovered from COVID-19. The sample comprised PBMCs or T cells enriched from blood (not recorded which). This chain connects TRBV6-2 or TRBV6-3 to TRBJ2-3; unclear D gene. The chain's CDR3 is CASSYSRIDVTTQYF. The DNA for the CDR3 is TGTGCCAGCAGTTACTCGAGGATTGATGTTACTACGCAGTATTTT.